This T cell receptor (beta chain) was obtained from a study of CXCR3-negative and CXCR3-positive naive CD8 T cells (dated by TCRdb to about 2019). Context from the whole study: In total, roughly 150 million TRB reads were obtained, or roughly 1.5 +/- 0.3 million reads per library. The diversity and physicochemical repertoire analyses included some 11 donors pooled from two independent experiments. For the TRBV-TRBJ cluster analysis, the naive subsets came from about 5 donors, while the memory cells came from 3 donors. Findings and caveats that apply to the study as a whole: TRB CDR3s from CXCR3-positive naive cells showed higher hydrophobicity (lower Kidera factor 4), lower energy, and higher strength and volume indices than CXCR3-negative naive cells. CXCR3 expression partially decreased after cryopreservation, so most assays used freshly isolated PBMCs. TRBV-TRBJ usage was similar between naive CXCR3-negative and CXCR3-positive cells from the same donor, while memory cells showed distinct patterns. Both naive subsets had comparably high repertoire diversity, while memory CD8+ T cells had much lower repertoire diversity. Because surface CD5, which is linked to self-reactivity in mice, was comparable between the naive subsets, TCR interaction strength was also inferred from TRB CDR3 physicochemical properties.

Sequencing was performed on a NextSeq 550. The Human TCR Profiling Kit (MiLaboratory) was used to prepare UMI-labeled 5' RACE TRB cDNA libraries. The full amount of extracted RNA was used for cDNA synthesis, and the full amount of resulting cDNA was used for PCR amplification. The libraries were made side by side, with each library going through the same number of PCR cycles. For the original study's pipeline: About 57,000 +/- 9,900 unique UMI-labeled TRB cDNA molecules per library were extracted with MIGEC and MiXCR, with at least two reads per UMI required. An average of around 40,000 +/- 10,000 functional in-frame TRB CDR3 nucleotide clonotypes without stop codons was found per library. After downsampling to 5000 UMI-labeled TRB molecules per sample, diversity metrics such as normalized Shannon-Wiener and Chao1 were calculated in VDJtools. VDJtools computed clonotype-size-weighted physicochemical properties of the central five CDR3 residues: interaction energy, strength, volume and Kidera factor 4. The reads were reprocessed in TCRdb, with one entry per CDR3 protein sequence and no accompanying DNA. The authors' filters were not applied to this entry. This sample's records show approximately 88,000 distinct CDR3 sequences. The top ten clones comprise 1.5% to 2% of the sample.

As for this clonotype: Its specific antigen is unknown.

Measured from the cysteine to the phenylalanine, the CDR3 is 16 residues long. Only the protein sequence is given. CDR1 and CDR2 are drawn from the germline V gene: ENHRY, SYGVKD. For every CD8+ T cell subset, approximately 330,000 cells were flow-sorted straight into RLT lysis buffer, and each subset was sorted in triplicate. To keep memory contaminants out, a stringent definition of naive CD8+ T cells was applied: CD45RO-CCR7+CD27+CD95-. Peripheral blood mononuclear cells were isolated from buffy coats using standard density gradient centrifugation. A FACSAria III was used to flow-sort naive CD8+ T cells into CXCR3-negative and CXCR3-positive populations. An RNeasy Mini Kit was used to extract total RNA from the sorted cells.

Sequencing was carried out using naive CXCR3- CD8+ T cells from blood. Explained via the paper, the cell subset or site label denotes: CD45RO-CCR7+CD27+CD95- naive CD8+ T cells lacking CXCR3 (TNR3-). The clonotype originates from a human donor in good health. Some clones in this sample may be carry-over from other donors' samples. In this chain, TRBV10-3 is recombined with TRBJ2-2; TCRdb names TRBD1, which stays unverified in the absence of DNA. This receptor carries the CDR3 CAISESDGDLTGELFF.